This TCR beta chain emerged from a study of T cells after yellow fever vaccination. This clonotype has a count of ten or more. Its target is unknown. In TCRdb, the 5' RACE reads were re-called with MiXCR into one record per CDR3 protein. There are some 250,000 distinct CDR3 sequences in the sample; 6.9% occur only once, and approximately 0.87% lies in the top ten. The V end lost 6 bases, the J end lost 0 bases, and 12 bases lay between the germline ends. The CDR3 has 14 amino acids. The germline CDR1 and CDR2 sequences are SGHNT and YENEEA. Regarding the study as a whole: Re-detected after boosting: most primary clones, 96% of CD4 and 88% of CD8.

The source material was CD4+ T cells sorted from PBMCs, sampled 15 days after the yellow fever booster vaccination. V and J are TRBV11-3 and TRBJ2-7; tentatively, D is TRBD1 or TRBD2 (5 bases each). This TCR derives from a man aged 25-45 years who received the YFV17D yellow fever vaccine. The CDR3 region is CASRADNPSYEQYF. CDR3 in DNA: TGTGCCAGCAGAGCGGACAATCCCTCCTACGAGCAGTACTTC. Together with reference TRBV11-3 and TRBJ2-7, the CDR3 gives the full variable domain: EAGVVQSPRYKIIEKKQPVAFWCNPISGHNTLYWYLQNLGQGPELLIRYENEEAVDDSQLPKDRFSAERLKGVDSTLKIQPAELGDSAVYLCASRADNPSYEQYFGPGTRLTVT.